The text below deals with one T cell receptor beta chain. The antigen remains undetermined. This record belongs to a study of vaccination effects on CD4 cells after COVID-19. Study conclusions and caveats: Clones from infection and from vaccination both contracted markedly late after vaccination. In vaccinees who were healthy, merely 1 out of 255 vaccine-induced clones cross-reacted with common cold coronaviruses.

The V gene lost 2 bases and the J gene lost 2 bases, with 7 bases spanning the gap. The CDR3 runs 14 residues. Germline V gives CDR1 ENHRY, CDR2 SYGVKD. The data were produced by immunoSEQ multiplex PCR, yet TCRdb's version contains in-frame clones alone and is incomplete. The table lists 30,000 to 40,000 clones, under 75% of them singletons. Expansion with viral peptide pools was applied to antigen-specific CD4+ T cells by the ViraFEST assay prior to sequencing. Having been cultured for roughly 10 days, the cells underwent CD4+ T cell isolation. Vaccinated participants had no history of SARS-CoV-2 infection and tested negative for nucleocapsid antibodies. They grew over 1.5 million PBMC in each well, adding 9.5 to 10 IU/ml IL-2 and 10 ug/ml peptides. Half the medium was swapped for IL-2 medium on days 3 and 7.

Sequencing was performed on CD4+ T cells from PBMCs cultured with SARS-CoV-2 spike peptides, taken before COVID-19 vaccination. This chain connects TRBV10-3 to TRBJ1-3, with D unresolved. This TCR derives from a human donor who received a COVID-19 vaccine. The CDR3 DNA sequence: TGTGCCATCAGTGAGGAGAGGCCTGGAAACACCATATATTTT. Residues: CAISEERPGNTIYF.